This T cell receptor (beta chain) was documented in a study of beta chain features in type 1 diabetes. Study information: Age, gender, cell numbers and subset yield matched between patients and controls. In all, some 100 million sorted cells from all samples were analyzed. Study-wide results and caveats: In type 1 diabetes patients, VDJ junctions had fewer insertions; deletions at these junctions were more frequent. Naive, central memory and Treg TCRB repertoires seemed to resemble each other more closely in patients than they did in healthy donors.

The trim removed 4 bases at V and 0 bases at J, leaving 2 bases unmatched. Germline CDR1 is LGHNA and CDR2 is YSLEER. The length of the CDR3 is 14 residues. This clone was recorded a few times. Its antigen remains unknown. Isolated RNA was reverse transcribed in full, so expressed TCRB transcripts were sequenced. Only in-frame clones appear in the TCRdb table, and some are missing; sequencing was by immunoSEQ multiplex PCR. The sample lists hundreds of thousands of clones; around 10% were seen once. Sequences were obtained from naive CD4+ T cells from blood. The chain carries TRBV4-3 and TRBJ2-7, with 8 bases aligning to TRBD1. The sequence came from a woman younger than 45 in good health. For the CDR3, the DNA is TGCGCCAGCAGCCCCGGGACAGGCTCCTACGAGCAGTACTTC. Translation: CASSPGTGSYEQYF.